A few counts support the clone carrying this T cell receptor beta chain. What it binds is unknown. The V end lost 5 bases, the J end lost 0 bases, and 5 bases lay between the germline ends. The CDR3 has 12 amino acids. Germline CDR1 LGHDT, CDR2 YNNKEL (reference sequence). MiXCR was run by TCRdb on the 5' RACE reads, yielding one entry per CDR3 protein. The sample shows around 390,000 distinct CDR3 sequences, approximately 16% of them seen only once. This sample was included in a study of T-cell memory formation after mild COVID-19. Broader study findings: Mainly CM and EM harbored the contracting CD4+ clones; mainly EMRA harbored the CD8+ ones. Balance between CD4 and CD8 was seen in clones contracting day 15 to 85, and a CD4+ lean was seen in later expanders.

The receptor was derived from a man aged 18 to 35 who had mild COVID-19 (a few samples of this study predate the infection). Cell type and time point are not known. Specimen: PBMCs or a T cell subset sorted from them (not recorded which). The chain joins TRBV3-1 to TRBJ2-7; unclear D gene. The CDR3 sequence: CASSFYSYEQYF. The CDR3 DNA reads TGTGCCAGCAGCTTTTACTCCTACGAGCAGTACTTC.